The 5 T cell receptor beta chains in this list originate from one sample, sequenced in a study of CD8+CD57+ T cells in acquired aplastic anemia. Profiling of TCR beta VDJ combinations and CDR3 sequences used genomic DNA as template. In TCRdb, the reads were re-called with MiXCR into one record per CDR3 protein. This table holds under 200,000 distinct CDR3 sequences, 48% found once. Individuals selected for sequencing had exhibited CD8+CD57+ cell expansion on flow cytometry. Sequenced input: sorted CD4+, CD8+, or CD8+CD57+ T cells (not recorded which) from PBMCs. All receptors derive from a human donor with aplastic anemia.

This clonotype was picked up many times. This chain joins TRBV3-1 and TRBJ2-7; TRBD2 might be the D (5 bases). Germline V CDR1 and CDR2: LGHDT, YNNKEL (reference sequence). Trimming pared 1 base from V and 7 bases from J, leaving 11 bases between. The CDR3 totals 13 residues. DNA for the CDR3: TGTGCCAGCAGCCAAGCTACACGGGATGAGCAGTACTTC. Translated, it gives CASSQATRDEQYF.

There are many counts of this clonotype. V gene TRBV24-1 combines with J gene TRBJ1-5; D unclear. In germline, CDR1 is KGHDR, CDR2 SFDVKD. Trimming pared 3 bases from V and 4 bases from J, leaving 15 bases between. There are 16 residues in the CDR3. DNA for the CDR3: TGTGCCACCAGTGATGACAACTCAGCACCGAATCAGCCCCAGCATTTT. It specifies CATSDDNSAPNQPQHF.

There are a few counts of this clonotype. V usage is TRBV19 and J usage is TRBJ1-1, with TRBD1 as a possible D gene (6 bases). Germline CDR1 reads LNHDA; CDR2 reads SQIVND (reference sequence). The CDR3 has 15 amino acids. Trimming removed 6 bases at V and 4 bases at J, with 18 bases between. The CDR3 DNA reads as TGTGCCAGTAGCACGGGAGGGAAGGGGGGCACTGAAGCTTTCTTT. Translating gives CASSTGGKGGTEAFF. Looking up the rest from reference TRBV19 and TRBJ1-1 gives the full variable domain: DGGITQSPKYLFRKEGQNVTLSCEQNLNHDAMYWYRQDPGQGLRLIYYSQIVNDFQKGDIAEGYSVSREKKESFPLTVTSAQKNPTAFYLCASSTGGKGGTEAFFGQGTRLTVV.

For the CDR3, the DNA is TGTGCCAGCAGCTTGAGGATAGATAATTCCGGAAACACCATATATTTT. Its translation: CASSLRIDNSGNTIYF. The V and J genes are TRBV5-6 and TRBJ1-3; D gene uncertain. The CDR3 covers 16 residues. Trimming cost V 1 base and J 4 bases, with 15 bases left between them. CDR1 is SGHDT and CDR2 is YYEEEE in the germline V gene.

This clonotype was observed at least ten times. The chain carries TRBV11-2 and TRBJ2-1, with D possibly TRBD2 on 5 matching bases. The CDR3 covers 14 residues. The germline V gene encodes CDR1 SGHAT and CDR2 FQNNGV. The V end was cut by 0 bases, the J end by 9 bases, with 12 bases between. CDR3: CASSLDSGKFEQFF. The CDR3 DNA sequence: TGTGCCAGCAGCTTAGATTCCGGGAAATTTGAGCAGTTCTTC.